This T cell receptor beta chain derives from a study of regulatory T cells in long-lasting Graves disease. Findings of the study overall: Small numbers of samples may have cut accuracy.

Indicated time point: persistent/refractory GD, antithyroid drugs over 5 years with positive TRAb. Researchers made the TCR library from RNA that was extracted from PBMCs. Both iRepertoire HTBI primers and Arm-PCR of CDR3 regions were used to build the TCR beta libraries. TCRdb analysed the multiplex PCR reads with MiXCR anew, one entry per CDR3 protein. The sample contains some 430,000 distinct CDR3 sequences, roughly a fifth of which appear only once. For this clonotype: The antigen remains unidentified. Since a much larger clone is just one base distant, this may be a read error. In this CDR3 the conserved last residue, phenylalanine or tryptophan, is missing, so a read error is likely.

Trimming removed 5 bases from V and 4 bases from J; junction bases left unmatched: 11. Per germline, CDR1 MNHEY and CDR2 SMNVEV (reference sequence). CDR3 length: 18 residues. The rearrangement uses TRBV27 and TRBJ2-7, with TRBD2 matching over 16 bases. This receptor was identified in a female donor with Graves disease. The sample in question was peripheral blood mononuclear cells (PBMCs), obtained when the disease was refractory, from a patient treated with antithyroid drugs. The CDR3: CASSTPGLAGGPGYEQYS. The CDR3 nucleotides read TGTGCCAGCAGTACGCCGGGACTAGCGGGGGGGCCTGGTTACGAGCAGTACTCC.